This entry concerns a single T cell receptor (beta chain). Its antigen remains unknown. The data belong to a study of Ad26.COV2.S vaccination and SARS-CoV-2 variants. Study-wide results and limits: Vaccine recipients surpassed placebo recipients in spike-specific TCR breadth.

Regarding treatment: roughly 18 received Ad26.COV2.S at low or high dose, single or two shots; 5 received placebo; per-sample allocation not given. Specimen acquisition occurred on day 63 following the initial vaccine or placebo injection. The protocol was immunoSEQ multiplex PCR, while the TCRdb copy is restricted to in-frame clones and leaves out a portion. Of about 440,000 clones listed, roughly 88% were seen once; the top ten hold less than 5.5%. J lost 0 bases, V lost 6 bases, and 3 bases had no gene match. Germline assignment: CDR1 KGHSH and CDR2 LQKENI. This CDR3 spans 15 amino acids. The sequences come from peripheral blood, collected in a trial of Ad26.COV2.S vaccine versus placebo. The clonotype comes from a person between 18 and 65 years old who received the Ad26.COV2.S COVID-19 vaccine or a placebo. The gene calls are TRBV18 and TRBJ2-2, with 8 bases lining up with TRBD2. CDR3 residues: CASSRLASNTGELFF. Here the CDR3 DNA reads TGTGCCAGCTCGCGACTAGCGTCGAACACCGGGGAGCTGTTTTTT.